This paragraph reports one TCR beta chain. The sample originates from a study of cytomegalovirus exposure and HLA in healthy donors. Trimming stripped 4 bases from V and 3 bases from J, with 9 bases between. Germline V lookup: CDR1 PRHDT, CDR2 FYEKMQ (reference sequence). The length of the CDR3 is 14 residues. Profiled with immunoSEQ multiplex PCR; TCRdb holds only in-frame clones, not every one. The table records over 120,000 clones, around 90% of them present only once. The V and J genes are TRBV13 and TRBJ1-4; maybe TRBD1 (5 bases). Sequenced sample: PBMCs. The TCR originated in a woman between 25 and 40 years old in good health and CMV-seropositive. The DNA of the CDR3 is TGTGCCAGCAGCTCAGGGTTCTCTAATGAAAAACTGTTTTTT. Translated: CASSSGFSNEKLFF.